This record looks at one T cell receptor (beta chain) sequence and its context. Its antigen is unknown. The entry originates in a study of shared clonotypes between healthy human individuals. Study conclusions and caveats: Compared with memory subsets, naive subsets generally had larger estimated richness.

The material for each subset, its genomic DNA, was split evenly across several immunoSEQ plates. The repertoire was sequenced with immunoSEQ multiplex PCR; TCRdb's copy has only in-frame clones and lacks some. The sample records fewer than 3 million clones, under 95% being singletons. Adult Caucasians living in Nashville, Tennessee made up all of the donors. The study separated CD4+ cells into CD45RA+ naive and CD45RA-negative memory subsets. CDR1 and CDR2 (germline): MDHEN, SYDVKM. The CDR3 sequence is 17 residues long. Trimming removed 6 bases at V and 5 bases at J, with 25 bases between. The TCR originated in a man between 18 and 35 years old in good health. Some clones in this sample may be carry-over from other donors' samples. The sequenced sample consisted of naive CD4+ T cells from PBMCs. Documented subset: CD45RA+ positively selected. This rearrangement joins TRBV28 to TRBJ2-5, with D perhaps being TRBD1 or TRBD2 (5 bases each). CDR3 region: CASRPARGRVDGETQYF. DNA for the CDR3: TGTGCCAGCAGACCAGCCCGGGGCAGGGTGGACGGGGAGACCCAGTACTTC.